Shown below are 27 T cell receptor beta chains from a single sample sequenced in a study of CD8+CD57+ T cells in acquired aplastic anemia. TCR beta VDJ combinations and CDR3 sequences were profiled from genomic DNA. TCRdb reprocessed the reads with MiXCR, giving one entry per CDR3 protein. The sample lists roughly 420,000 distinct CDR3 sequences; around 68% were seen once. Specimen: sorted CD4+, CD8+, or CD8+CD57+ T cells (not recorded which) from PBMCs. These receptors originate from a human donor in good health, serving as a control.

V gene TRBV24-1 combines with J gene TRBJ1-5; perhaps TRBD1 as D (5 bases). The CDR3 spans 21 residues. Deletions cut 3 bases from V and 0 bases from J, with 26 bases between. From germline, CDR1 is KGHDR and CDR2 SFDVKD. CDR3 DNA: TGTGCCACCAGTGATGCCGAGGGACGACCTACGTACCTAAATAGCAATCAGCCCCAGCATTTT. It specifies CATSDAEGRPTYLNSNQPQHF.

This clonotype was counted at least ten times. The V gene is TRBV7-8, the J gene TRBJ1-6; D is unresolved. CDR3 length: 14 amino acids. Germline lookup yields CDR1 SGHVS and CDR2 FQNEAQ. The V gene lost 5 bases and the J gene lost 8 bases, with 13 bases spanning the gap. This CDR3 reads CASSRGRADSPLHF. The CDR3 nucleotides read TGTGCCAGCAGCCGTGGACGGGCCGATTCACCCCTCCACTTT.

In the case of this clonotype: One end of the junction is discordant with germline, which a read error may explain. The gene calls are TRBV7-2 and TRBJ2-7; perhaps TRBD1 as D (6 bases). The germline V gene has CDR1 SGHTA and CDR2 FQGNSA. The CDR3 has 13 residues. CDR3 residues: CASSLAQGMQKLF. In DNA form, the CDR3 reads TGTGCCAGCAGCTTAGCTCAGGGGATGCAAAAACTGTTT.

The rearrangement links TRBV15 to TRBJ2-7; TRBD2 might be the D (6 bases). Trimming stripped 3 bases from V and 2 bases from J, with 14 bases between. In germline, CDR1 is LNHNV, CDR2 YYDKDF (reference sequence). CDR3 size: 15 residues. CDR3: CATSRGGPATYEQYF. As DNA, the CDR3 is TGTGCCACCAGCAGGGGGGGACCAGCAACCTACGAGCAGTACTTC.

V usage is TRBV12-3 or TRBV12-4 and J usage is TRBJ2-5; D may correspond to TRBD1 or TRBD2 (7 bases each). V was clipped by 7 bases and J by 3 bases, with 18 bases between them. The CDR3 is made up of 15 amino acids. The chain's CDR3 is CASTARQGGEETQYF. In DNA form, the CDR3 reads TGTGCCAGCACTGCACGACAGGGAGGGGAAGAGACCCAGTACTTC.

This clonotype was counted once. The missing conserved phenylalanine or tryptophan at the end of this CDR3 makes a read error likely. The DNA is omitted, as the CDR3 cannot be located on it reliably, and the CDR3 follows TCRdb's listing. V is TRBV28 and J is TRBJ1-1; whether TRBD1, the table's D call, matches the DNA was not checked. The CDR3 has 14 amino acids, counting both end residues. CDR1 is MDHEN, CDR2 SYDVKM, per germline. The CDR3 here is CASGPPGQGVRLTL.

Details on this clonotype: Germline and junction disagree at one end, which may indicate a read error. This chain connects TRBV5-1 to TRBJ2-5; the D gene is possibly TRBD2 (6 bases). CDR1 is SGHRS and CDR2 is YFSETQ in the germline V gene. The CDR3 has 13 residues. The CDR3 DNA reads as TGTGCCAGCAGCTTTGCGGGAATGGAGACCCAGTACTTC. Its translation: CASSFAGMETQYF. Variable domain in full (rest from reference TRBV5-1 and TRBJ2-5): KAGVTQTPRYLIKTRGQQVTLSCSPISGHRSVSWYQQTPGQGLQFLFEYFSETQRNKGNFPGRFSGRQFSNSRSEMNVSTLELGDSALYLCASSFAGMETQYFGPGTRLLVL.

This clonotype was found a few times. A read error may be the cause here, since a much bigger clone is one base away. The chain carries TRBV3-1 and TRBJ2-7; D unclear. The V gene's germline CDR1 is LGHDT and CDR2 YNNKEL (reference sequence). V gave up 4 bases and J gave up 6 bases, with 13 bases separating them. This CDR3 is 13 amino acids long. The CDR3 is CASSRAGNCEQYF. CDR3 sequence (DNA): TGTGCCAGCAGCCGGGCTGGGAACTGCGAGCAGTACTTC.

J is TRBJ2-7 and V is TRBV7-2; a possible D gene is TRBD1 (6 bases). Germline CDR1 SGHTA, CDR2 FQGNSA. The CDR3 runs to 12 residues. V lost 4 bases, J lost 4 bases, and 8 bases lay in between. The CDR3 sequence is CASSYDRYEQYF. CDR3 nucleotides: TGTGCCAGCAGCTACGACAGGTACGAGCAGTACTTC.

This sequence joins TRBV7-2 and TRBJ2-7; 7 positions agree with TRBD1. CDR1 SGHTA and CDR2 FQGNSA come from the germline V gene. The CDR3 spans 15 residues. The V gene end was trimmed by 5 bases and the J gene end by 10 bases; junction bases not matched to a gene: 17. Here the CDR3 reads CASSRDGQVAQDQYF. The DNA for the CDR3 is TGTGCCAGCAGCCGAGACGGACAGGTTGCCCAGGACCAGTACTTC.

Comments on this clonotype: A clone one base away is much larger, so this may be a read error. This chain uses TRBV7-3 with TRBJ2-3, with 9 bases lining up with TRBD1. The V gene's germline CDR1 is SGHTA and CDR2 FQGTGA. CDR3 length: 16 amino acids. The CDR3 loop reads CASSHYAGTGTDTRYF. CDR3 nucleotides: TGTGCCAGCAGCCACTATGCCGGGACAGGGACAGATACGCGGTATTTT.

The table lists this clonotype with many counts. The genes are TRBV7-2 and TRBJ1-1, with D hard to call. The germline V gene has CDR1 SGHTA and CDR2 FQGNSA. V was pared by 7 bases and J by 1 base, with 10 bases between. This CDR3 is 13 amino acids long. CDR3 protein: CASNNGRNTEAFF. The CDR3 DNA reads as TGTGCCAGCAACAACGGACGGAACACTGAAGCTTTCTTT.

A note on this clonotype: This may arise from a read error, as a much more abundant clone is one base away. V is TRBV5-8 and J is TRBJ2-5; 7 bases line up with TRBD2. This CDR3 region has 15 residues. The germline V gene has CDR1 SGHTS and CDR2 YDEGEE. The V gene end was trimmed by 7 bases and the J gene end by 1 base; junction bases not matched to a gene: 10. The CDR3 protein is CASSPGGGVQETQYF. For the CDR3, the DNA is TGTGCCAGCTCACCGGGTGGGGGGGTCCAAGAGACCCAGTACTTC. The complete variable domain, with remaining parts taken from reference TRBV5-8 and TRBJ2-5, reads EAGVTQSPTHLIKTRGQQATLRCSPISGHTSVYWYQQALGLGLQFLLWYDEGEERNRGNFPPRFSGRQFPNYSSELNVNALELEDSALYLCASSPGGGVQETQYFGPGTRLLVL.

This clonotype was observed at least ten times. The J gene is TRBJ1-4, the V gene TRBV4-3, with a possible D match to TRBD1 (6 bases). CDR3 size: 16 residues. V gave up 4 bases and J gave up 0 bases, with 12 bases separating them. Germline V gives CDR1 LGHNA, CDR2 YSLEER. This chain's CDR3 is CASSRRTVSTNEKLFF. The CDR3 nucleotides are TGCGCCAGCAGCCGGAGGACAGTCTCAACTAATGAAAAACTGTTTTTT.

Note on this clonotype: One end of the junction is discordant with germline, which a read error may explain. The V gene is TRBV7-2, the J gene TRBJ1-2; 7 nucleotides line up with TRBD1. This CDR3 region has 13 residues. Per germline, CDR1 SGHTA and CDR2 FQGNSA. Here the CDR3 reads CASSAEGQGEANF. The CDR3 nucleotides read TGTGCCAGCAGCGCCGAGGGCCAGGGGGAGGCCAACTTC.

Turning to this clonotype: Mismatch with germline at one junction end may stem from a read error. The chain has TRBV7-2 and TRBJ1-2; D possibly corresponds to TRBD1 (5 bases). The CDR3 totals 13 residues. The germline V gene encodes CDR1 SGHTA and CDR2 FQGNSA. The CDR3 protein is CASSLGGGGGKSF. CDR3 DNA sequence: TGTGCCAGCAGCTTAGGGGGGGGAGGTGGTAAGAGCTTC.

The chain employs TRBV4-1 and TRBJ1-1, with D hard to call. This CDR3 is 13 amino acids long. Deletions cut 6 bases from V and 5 bases from J, with 13 bases between. The germline V gene has CDR1 MGHRA and CDR2 YSYEKL. CDR3 loop: CASSAPGGTEAFF. As DNA, the CDR3 is TGCGCCAGCAGTGCCCCGGGAGGTACTGAAGCTTTCTTT.

The rearrangement joins TRBV20-1 to TRBJ1-6; D is perhaps TRBD1 (6 bases). The length of the CDR3 is 13 residues. Trimming took off 3 bases at V and 14 bases at J, with 17 bases between the two ends. The germline CDR1 and CDR2 sequences are DFQATT and SNEGSKA (reference sequence). The CDR3 DNA follows: TGCAGTGCTAGGGCGACAGGCGGCAATACCCTCCACTTT. It specifies CSARATGGNTLHF.

The rearrangement joins TRBV9 to TRBJ2-1, with D possibly being TRBD1 or TRBD2 (5 bases each). The CDR3 extends over 16 amino acids. V gave up 4 bases and J gave up 9 bases, with 23 bases separating them. CDR1 is SGDLS and CDR2 is YYNGEE in the germline V gene. The CDR3: CASSQGTGDLAFEQFF. CDR3 sequence (DNA): TGTGCCAGCAGCCAAGGAACCGGGGACCTAGCCTTTGAGCAGTTCTTC.

There are many counts of this clonotype. This chain connects TRBV12-3 or TRBV12-4 to TRBJ1-5, with D uncertain. The CDR3 is made up of 19 amino acids. V was clipped by 3 bases and J by 0 bases, with 21 bases between them. The CDR3 DNA sequence: TGTGCCAGCAGTTTTAGAGGAGTAGCGACCTTTTATAGCAATCAGCCCCAGCATTTT. Protein: CASSFRGVATFYSNQPQHF.

This clonotype appeared once. The gene calls are TRBV19 and TRBJ1-1; D might be TRBD1 (6 bases). The CDR3 loop spans 15 amino acids. Germline assignment: CDR1 LNHDA and CDR2 SQIVND (reference sequence). Trimming took off 7 bases at V and 11 bases at J, with 26 bases between the two ends. Here the CDR3 reads CASTPGDTGASGAFF. Written as DNA, the CDR3 is TGTGCCAGTACCCCTGGGGATACGGGGGCATCGGGGGCTTTCTTT.

In its sample, this clonotype was seen many times. The gene calls are TRBV4-2 and TRBJ2-3, with a weak D call TRBD1 (5 bases). The V and J ends lost 0 bases and 2 bases respectively, with 15 bases between them. The length of the CDR3 is 17 residues. In germline, CDR1 is LGHNA, CDR2 YNFKEQ. CDR3: CASSQDVWGRDTDTQYF. CDR3 nucleotide sequence: TGTGCCAGCAGCCAAGATGTGTGGGGCAGGGACACAGATACGCAGTATTTT.

In regard to this clonotype: The junction does not match germline at one end; this may be a read error. The chain is built from TRBV20-1 and TRBJ2-1; possibly TRBD1 for D (6 bases). This CDR3 comprises 11 residues. Germline values: CDR1 DFQATT, CDR2 SNEGSKA (reference sequence). This CDR3 is CSANRQDPPLF. The CDR3 DNA reads TGCAGTGCTAACCGACAGGACCCGCCCCTCTTC.

The CDR3 nucleotides read TGTGCCACCAGCAGAGCACTTGGTGCCGAAGACGAGCAGTACTTC. It specifies CATSRALGAEDEQYF. The V and J genes are TRBV15 and TRBJ2-5; D is unclear. The J call is uncertain, as TRBJ2-7 better fits the DNA end. Per the germline V gene, CDR1 is LNHNV and CDR2 is YYDKDF (reference sequence). The CDR3 sequence is 15 residues long.

With respect to this clonotype: This may be a read error, as it is one base from a much larger clone. The V gene is TRBV18, the J gene TRBJ2-7, with 9 bases aligning to TRBD1. This CDR3 has 14 residues. Germline V gives CDR1 KGHSH, CDR2 LQKENI. The chain's CDR3 is CATSRTGESYEQYF. In nucleotides, the CDR3 is TGTGCCACCTCACGGACAGGGGAATCCTACGAGCAGTACTTC.

As for this clonotype: The CDR3 does not close with the conserved phenylalanine or tryptophan, likely indicating a read error. The DNA is left out, because the CDR3 cannot be placed on it with certainty; the CDR3 is given as TCRdb lists it. V and J are TRBV7-3 and TRBJ1-1; the listed D gene, TRBD1, was not tested against the DNA. With termini counted, the CDR3 has 16 amino acids. The germline gives CDR1 SGHTA, CDR2 FQGTGA. The CDR3 sequence is CASSLKSTMSPSILVI.

A word on this clonotype: The junction differs from germline at one of its ends, possibly a read error. The chain is built from TRBV19 and TRBJ1-5; no clear D. The CDR3 extends over 16 amino acids. Germline V CDR1 and CDR2: LNHDA, SQIVND (reference sequence). CDR3 DNA sequence: TGTGCCAGTAGTATGGGATCGAGGGTTAGCAAACAGCCCCAGCACTTT. It encodes CASSMGSRVSKQPQHF.